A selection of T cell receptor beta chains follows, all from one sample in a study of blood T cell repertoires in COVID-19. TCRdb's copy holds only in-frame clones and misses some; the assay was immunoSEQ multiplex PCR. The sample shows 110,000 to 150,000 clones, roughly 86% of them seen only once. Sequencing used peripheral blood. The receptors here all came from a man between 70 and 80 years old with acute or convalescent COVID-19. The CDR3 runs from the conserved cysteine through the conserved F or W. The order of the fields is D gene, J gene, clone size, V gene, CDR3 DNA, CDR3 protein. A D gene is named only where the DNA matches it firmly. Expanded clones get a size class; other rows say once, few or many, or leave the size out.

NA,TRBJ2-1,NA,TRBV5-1,TGCGCCAGCAGCTTACCGAGCTCCTACAATGAGCAGTTCTTC,CASSLPSSYNEQFF
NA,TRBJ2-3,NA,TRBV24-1,TGTGCCACCAGTGACCGGACAGACCAATCCACAGATACGCAGTATTTT,CATSDRTDQSTDTQYF
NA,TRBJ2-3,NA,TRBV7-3,TGTGCCAGCAGCTTACTAGCTTCAGATACGCAGTATTTT,CASSLLASDTQYF
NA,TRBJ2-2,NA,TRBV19,TGTGCCAGTAGTATAGTCTTTTCGGGCACCGGGGAGCTGTTTTTT,CASSIVFSGTGELFF
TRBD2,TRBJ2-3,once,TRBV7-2,TGTGCCAGCAGCTTACGGCTAGCGGGGGGGGGCCGCGATACGCAGTATTTT,CASSLRLAGGGRDTQYF
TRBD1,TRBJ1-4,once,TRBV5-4,TGTGCCAGCAGCAACGACAGGGTCAGTGGAAAACTGTTTTTT,CASSNDRVSGKLFF
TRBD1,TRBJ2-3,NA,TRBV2,TGTGCCAGCAGTCAATCCGGGACAGGGGCTGATACGCAGTATTTT,CASSQSGTGADTQYF
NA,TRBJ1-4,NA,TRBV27,TGTGCCAGCAGTTTACAGGGACCGGGGGGGTCTAATGAAAAACTGTTTTTT,CASSLQGPGGSNEKLFF
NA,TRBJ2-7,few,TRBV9,TGTGCCAGCAGCGTAGTGGGGGACCAGGGGCTAGGGGAGCAGTACTTC,CASSVVGDQGLGEQYF
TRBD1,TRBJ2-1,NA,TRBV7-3,TGTGCCAACAGCTCTCCGGCAGGGGGTCTAAATGAGCAGTTCTTC,CANSSPAGGLNEQFF
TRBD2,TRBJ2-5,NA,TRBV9,TGTGCCAGCAGCCCACCGGGACTAGCGGTCCGAGAGACCCAGTACTTC,CASSPPGLAVRETQYF
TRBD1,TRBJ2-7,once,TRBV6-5,TGTGCCAGCAGTTCACAACGACAGGGGCCTACCTACGAGCAGTACTTC,CASSSQRQGPTYEQYF
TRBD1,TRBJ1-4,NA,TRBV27,TGTGCCAGCAGAACACAGGGGGGCGAAAAACTGTTTTTT,CASRTQGGEKLFF
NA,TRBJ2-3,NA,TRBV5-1,TGCGCCAGCAGCTTGGATGCAGGGATGGGCACAGATACGCAGTATTTT,CASSLDAGMGTDTQYF
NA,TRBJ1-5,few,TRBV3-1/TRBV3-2,TGTGCCAGCAGCCCGTCGGACTCTCATAGCAATCAGCCCCAGCATTTT,CASSPSDSHSNQPQHF
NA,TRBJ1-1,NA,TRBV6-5,TGTGCCAGCAGAATCTCGGGGAACACTGAAGCTTTCTTT,CASRISGNTEAFF
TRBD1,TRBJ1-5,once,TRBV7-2,TGTGCCAGCAGCCCGAGGGACAGGGGGAGTACTCAGCCCCAGCATTTT,CASSPRDRGSTQPQHF
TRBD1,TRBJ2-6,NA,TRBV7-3,TGTGCCAGCAGCGACGAACAGGGGGCGCGTCCTGGGGCCAACGTCCTGACTTTC,CASSDEQGARPGANVLTF
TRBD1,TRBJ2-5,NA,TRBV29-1,TGCAGCGTCACGACAGGGACCCAAGAGACCCAGTACTTC,CSVTTGTQETQYF
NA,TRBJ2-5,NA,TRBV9,TGTGCCAGCAGCGTAGGAGCCAGGGGTTCGGAGACCCAGTACTTC,CASSVGARGSETQYF
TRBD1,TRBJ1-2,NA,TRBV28,TGTGCCAGCAGTCGGGGACAGGTCTATGGCTACACCTTC,CASSRGQVYGYTF
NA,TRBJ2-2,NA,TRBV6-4,TGTGCCAGCAGTGACGGGCAGGCCGGGGAGCTGTTTTTT,CASSDGQAGELFF
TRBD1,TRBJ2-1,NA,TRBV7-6,TGTGCCAGCAGCCCTAATTGGCAGACAGGGAGCTCCTACAATGAGCAGTTCTTC,CASSPNWQTGSSYNEQFF
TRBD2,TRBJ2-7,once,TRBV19,TGTGCCAGTAGTACCCTAGCGGGAGGGCTCCACGAGCAGTACTTC,CASSTLAGGLHEQYF
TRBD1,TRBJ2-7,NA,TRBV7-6,TGTGCCAGCAGCCGGACAGGGAACGAGCAGTACTTC,CASSRTGNEQYF
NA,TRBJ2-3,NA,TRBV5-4,TGTGCCAGCAGCATTCAGGGGTCTACAGATACGCAGTATTTT,CASSIQGSTDTQYF
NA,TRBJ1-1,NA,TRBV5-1,TGCGCCAGCAGCTCTTCGGGGAACACTGAAGCTTTCTTT,CASSSSGNTEAFF
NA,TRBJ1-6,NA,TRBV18,TGTGCCAGCTCACCTTTGAGCACTAGCTCCTATAATTCACCCCTCCACTTT,CASSPLSTSSYNSPLHF
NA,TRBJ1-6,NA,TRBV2,TGTGCCAGCAAAGGGGATCTTAATTCACCCCTCCACTTT,CASKGDLNSPLHF
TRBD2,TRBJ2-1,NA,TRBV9,TGTGCCAGCAGCCCCTCGGTAGCGGGAGGGCCCCGCAATGAGCAGTTCTTC,CASSPSVAGGPRNEQFF
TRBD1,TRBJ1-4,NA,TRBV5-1,TGCGCCAGCAGATCCGGGACAGGGGAAAAACTGTTTTTT,CASRSGTGEKLFF
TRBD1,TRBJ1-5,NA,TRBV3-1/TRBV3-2,TGTGCCAGCAGCCAAGACTCGGCAGGGGGTGGGCAGCCCCAGCATTTT,CASSQDSAGGGQPQHF
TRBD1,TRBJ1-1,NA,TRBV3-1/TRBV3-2,TGTGCCAGCAGCTTTCGGACAGGGGGAATGGAGGGAGCTTTCTTT,CASSFRTGGMEGAFF
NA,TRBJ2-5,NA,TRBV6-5,TGTGCCAGCAGGACGGGAGAGACCCAGTACTTC,CASRTGETQYF
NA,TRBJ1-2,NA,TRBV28,TGTGCCAGCAGTCCATGGCAGATTAACTATGGCTACACCTTC,CASSPWQINYGYTF
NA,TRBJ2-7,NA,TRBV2,TGTGCCAGCAGTGAAGCGCTTCTAAGGGGAAGCGAGCAGTACTTC,CASSEALLRGSEQYF
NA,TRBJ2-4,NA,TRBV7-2,TGTGCCAGCAGCTACTCCCAGGGGCCGGACATTCAGTACTTC,CASSYSQGPDIQYF
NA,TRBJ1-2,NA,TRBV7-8,TGTGCCAGCAGCCCAGACAAAAACTATGGCTACACCTTC,CASSPDKNYGYTF
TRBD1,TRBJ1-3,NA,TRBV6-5,TGTGCCAGCAGTTACTCGACAGGGTGGGGAAACACCATATATTTT,CASSYSTGWGNTIYF
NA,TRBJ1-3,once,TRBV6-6,TGTGCCAGCAGCCTCATTGACAGAAACACCATATATTTT,CASSLIDRNTIYF
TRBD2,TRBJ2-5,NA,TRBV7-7,TGTGCCAGCAGCCCCCGGGGGGGGGTTTCGGAGACCCAGTACTTC,CASSPRGGVSETQYF
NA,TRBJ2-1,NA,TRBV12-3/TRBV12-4,TGTGCCAGCACCCCAGGTTACAATGAGCAGTTCTTC,CASTPGYNEQFF
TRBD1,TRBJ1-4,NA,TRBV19,TGTGCCAGTAGTATGGTGTACAGGGGGAACGAAAAACTGTTTTTT,CASSMVYRGNEKLFF
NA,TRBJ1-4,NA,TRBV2,TGTGCCAGCAGTGAACTTCTTGCAACTAATGAAAAACTGTTTTTT,CASSELLATNEKLFF
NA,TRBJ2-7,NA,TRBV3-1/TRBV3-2,TGTGCCAGCAGCCAAGATAATGGTTGGAGGGAGCAGTACTTC,CASSQDNGWREQYF
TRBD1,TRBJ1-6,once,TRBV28,TGTGCCAGCAGTACGACAGGGGGCTATTCACCCCTCCACTTT,CASSTTGGYSPLHF